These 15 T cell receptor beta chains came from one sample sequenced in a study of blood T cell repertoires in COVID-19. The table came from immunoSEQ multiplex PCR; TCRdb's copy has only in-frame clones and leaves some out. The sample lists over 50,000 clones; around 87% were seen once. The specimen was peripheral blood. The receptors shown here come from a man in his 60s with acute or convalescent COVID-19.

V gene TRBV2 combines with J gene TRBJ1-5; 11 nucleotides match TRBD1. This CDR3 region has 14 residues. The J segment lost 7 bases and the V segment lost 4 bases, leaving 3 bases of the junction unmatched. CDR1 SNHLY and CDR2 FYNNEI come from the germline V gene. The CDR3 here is CASSVGQGAQPQHF. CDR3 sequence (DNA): TGTGCCAGCAGTGTAGGACAGGGGGCCCAGCCCCAGCATTTT.

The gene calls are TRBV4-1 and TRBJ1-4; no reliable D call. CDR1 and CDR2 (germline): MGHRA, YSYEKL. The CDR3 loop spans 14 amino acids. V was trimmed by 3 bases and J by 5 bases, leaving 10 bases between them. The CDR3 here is CASSQPTLNEKLFF. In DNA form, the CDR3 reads TGCGCCAGCAGCCAGCCCACACTAAATGAAAAACTGTTTTTT.

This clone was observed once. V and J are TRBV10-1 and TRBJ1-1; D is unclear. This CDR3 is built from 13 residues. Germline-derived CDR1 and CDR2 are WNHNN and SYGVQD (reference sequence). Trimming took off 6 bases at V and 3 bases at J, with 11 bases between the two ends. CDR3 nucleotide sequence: TGCGCCAGCAGCTACAAGGAGTACACTGAAGCTTTCTTT. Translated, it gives CASSYKEYTEAFF.

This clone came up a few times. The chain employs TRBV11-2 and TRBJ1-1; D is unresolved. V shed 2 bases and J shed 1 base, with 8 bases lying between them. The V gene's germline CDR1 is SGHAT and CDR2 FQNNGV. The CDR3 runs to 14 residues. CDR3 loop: CASSLSTANTEAFF. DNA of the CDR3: TGTGCCAGCAGCTTATCCACAGCGAACACTGAAGCTTTCTTT.

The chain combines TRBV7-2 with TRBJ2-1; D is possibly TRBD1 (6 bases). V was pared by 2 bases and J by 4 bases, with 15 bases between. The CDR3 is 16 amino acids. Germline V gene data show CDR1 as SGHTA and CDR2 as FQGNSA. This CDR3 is CASSLISSRGYNEQFF. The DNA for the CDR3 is TGTGCCAGCAGCTTAATCAGTTCCAGGGGTTACAATGAGCAGTTCTTC.

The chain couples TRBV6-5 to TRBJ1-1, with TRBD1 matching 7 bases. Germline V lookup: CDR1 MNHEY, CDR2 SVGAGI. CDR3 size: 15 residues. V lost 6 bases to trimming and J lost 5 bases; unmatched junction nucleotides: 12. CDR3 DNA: TGTGCCAGCAGCCACAGGGGCAGGCCAGGGACTGAAGCTTTCTTT. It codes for CASSHRGRPGTEAFF.

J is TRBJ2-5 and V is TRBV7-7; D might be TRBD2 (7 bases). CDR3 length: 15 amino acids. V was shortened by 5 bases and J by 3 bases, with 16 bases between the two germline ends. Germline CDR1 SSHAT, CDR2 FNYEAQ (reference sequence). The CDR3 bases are TGTGCCAGCAGCACCGTAGGGGGGGCTAAAGAGACCCAGTACTTC. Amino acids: CASSTVGGAKETQYF.

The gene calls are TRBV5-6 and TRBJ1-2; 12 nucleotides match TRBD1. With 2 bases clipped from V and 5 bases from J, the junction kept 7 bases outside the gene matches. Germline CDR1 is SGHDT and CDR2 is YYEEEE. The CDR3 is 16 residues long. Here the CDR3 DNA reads TGTGCCAGCAGCTTTGGGACAGGGGGCGGTTTTTATGGCTACACCTTC. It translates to CASSFGTGGGFYGYTF.

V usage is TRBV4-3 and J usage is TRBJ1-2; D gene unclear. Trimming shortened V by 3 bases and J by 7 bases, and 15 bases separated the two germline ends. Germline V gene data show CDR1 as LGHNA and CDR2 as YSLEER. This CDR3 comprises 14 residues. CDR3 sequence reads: CASSQDRGSGGYTF. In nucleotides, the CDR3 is TGCGCCAGCAGCCAGGATCGGGGTTCGGGTGGCTACACCTTC.

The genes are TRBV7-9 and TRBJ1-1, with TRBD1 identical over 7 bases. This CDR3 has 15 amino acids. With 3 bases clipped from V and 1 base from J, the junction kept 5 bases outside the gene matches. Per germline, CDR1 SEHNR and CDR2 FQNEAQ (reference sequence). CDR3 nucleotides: TGTGCCAGCAGCTTTGCCGGGACAGAGAACACTGAAGCTTTCTTT. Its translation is CASSFAGTENTEAFF.

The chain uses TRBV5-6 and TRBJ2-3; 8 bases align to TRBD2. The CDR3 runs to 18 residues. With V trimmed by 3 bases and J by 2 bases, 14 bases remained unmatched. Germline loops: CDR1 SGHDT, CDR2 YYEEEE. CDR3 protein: CASSSTRASGGFTDTQYF. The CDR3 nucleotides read TGTGCCAGCAGCTCCACTCGGGCCAGCGGGGGTTTCACAGATACGCAGTATTTT.

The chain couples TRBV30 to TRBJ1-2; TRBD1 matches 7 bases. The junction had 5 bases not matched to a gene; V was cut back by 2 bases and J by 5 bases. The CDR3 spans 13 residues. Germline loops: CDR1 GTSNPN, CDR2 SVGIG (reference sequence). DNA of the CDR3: TGTGCCTGGAGTCCACAGGGGACTTATGGCTACACCTTC. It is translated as CAWSPQGTYGYTF.

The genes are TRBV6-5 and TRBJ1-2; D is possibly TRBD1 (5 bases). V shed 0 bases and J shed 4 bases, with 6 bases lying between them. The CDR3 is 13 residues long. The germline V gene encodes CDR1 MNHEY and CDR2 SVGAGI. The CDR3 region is CASSYSGGYGYTF. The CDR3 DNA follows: TGTGCCAGCAGTTACTCCGGGGGCTATGGCTACACCTTC.

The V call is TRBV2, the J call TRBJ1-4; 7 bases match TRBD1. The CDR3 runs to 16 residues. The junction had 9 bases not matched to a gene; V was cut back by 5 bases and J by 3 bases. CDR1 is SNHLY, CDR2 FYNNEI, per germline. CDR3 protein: CASSRRDRRANEKLFF. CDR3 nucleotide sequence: TGTGCCAGCAGTCGGAGGGACAGACGCGCTAATGAAAAACTGTTTTTT.

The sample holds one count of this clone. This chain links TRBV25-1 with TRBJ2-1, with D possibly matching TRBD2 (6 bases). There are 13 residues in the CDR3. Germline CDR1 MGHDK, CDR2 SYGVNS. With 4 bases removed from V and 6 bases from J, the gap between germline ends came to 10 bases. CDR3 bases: TGTGCCAGCAGTGGGGGGGTGCCCAATGAGCAGTTCTTC. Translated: CASSGGVPNEQFF. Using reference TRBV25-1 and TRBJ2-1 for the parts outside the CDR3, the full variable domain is EADIYQTPRYLVIGTGKKITLECSQTMGHDKMYWYQQDPGMELHLIHYSYGVNSTEKGDLSSESTVSRIRTEHFPLTLESARPSHTSQYLCASSGGVPNEQFFGPGTRLTVL.